This is a list of T cell receptor beta chains from one sample in a study of cytomegalovirus exposure and HLA in healthy donors. Data came from immunoSEQ multiplex PCR; TCRdb stores just in-frame clones and leaves some out. The sample contains about 110,000 clones, approximately 70% of which appear only once. What was sequenced was PBMCs. The receptors originated from a woman aged 70-85 years in good health and CMV-seropositive. Each CDR3 is given with its conserved first and last residue. D genes are given only for firm matches. Size is omitted from some rows. Given values are once, few, many or a class for expanded clones.

abundance: once; v_gene: TRBV29-1; d_gene: TRBD1; j_gene: TRBJ2-5; CDR3aa: CSVPDRGQETQYF; CDR3nt: TGCAGCGTTCCTGACAGGGGTCAAGAGACCCAGTACTTC
abundance: NA; v_gene: TRBV9; d_gene: TRBD1; j_gene: TRBJ1-4; CDR3aa: CASSAGTGVREKLFF; CDR3nt: TGTGCCAGCAGCGCTGGGACAGGGGTTAGAGAAAAACTGTTTTTT
abundance: NA; v_gene: TRBV13; d_gene: TRBD1; j_gene: TRBJ2-7; CDR3aa: CASSLVQGQFHEQYF; CDR3nt: TGTGCCAGCAGCTTAGTCCAGGGACAGTTTCACGAGCAGTACTTC
abundance: NA; v_gene: TRBV15; d_gene: TRBD1; j_gene: TRBJ1-1; CDR3aa: CATSGQTLNTEAFF; CDR3nt: TGTGCCACGTCGGGACAGACCCTGAACACTGAAGCTTTCTTT
abundance: NA; v_gene: TRBV5-1; d_gene: TRBD1; j_gene: TRBJ1-4; CDR3aa: CASSLVAQGAGEKLFF; CDR3nt: TGCGCCAGCAGCTTGGTAGCCCAGGGGGCGGGTGAAAAACTGTTTTTT
abundance: NA; v_gene: TRBV5-1; d_gene: TRBD1; j_gene: TRBJ1-6; CDR3aa: CASSVGGTGLTPLHF; CDR3nt: TGCGCCAGCAGCGTGGGCGGGACAGGGTTGACACCCCTCCACTTT
abundance: NA; v_gene: TRBV30; d_gene: TRBD1; j_gene: TRBJ1-3; CDR3aa: CAWTPGGGNTIYF; CDR3nt: TGTGCCTGGACACCAGGGGGTGGAAACACCATATATTTT
abundance: few; v_gene: TRBV5-8; d_gene: NA; j_gene: TRBJ2-7; CDR3aa: CASSLADTSREQYF; CDR3nt: TGTGCCAGCAGCTTGGCGGACACCTCTCGGGAGCAGTACTTC
abundance: NA; v_gene: TRBV28; d_gene: NA; j_gene: TRBJ1-4; CDR3aa: CASSKILQGGEKLFF; CDR3nt: TGTGCCAGCAGTAAAATCCTCCAGGGAGGCGAAAAACTGTTTTTT
abundance: NA; v_gene: TRBV7-2; d_gene: TRBD1; j_gene: TRBJ1-2; CDR3aa: CASSGDRGRISGYTF; CDR3nt: TGTGCCAGCAGCGGAGACAGGGGGCGCATCTCTGGCTACACCTTC
abundance: NA; v_gene: TRBV29-1; d_gene: NA; j_gene: TRBJ1-1; CDR3aa: CSEKTGSTEAFF; CDR3nt: TGCAGCGAGAAAACAGGGAGCACTGAAGCTTTCTTT
abundance: once; v_gene: TRBV7-9; d_gene: NA; j_gene: TRBJ1-1; CDR3aa: CASSRLLTLGLF; CDR3nt: TGTGCCAGCAGCCGTTTATTGACCTTGGGGCTCTTT
abundance: NA; v_gene: TRBV5-1; d_gene: TRBD1; j_gene: TRBJ2-7; CDR3aa: CASSLWGTGSSYEQYF; CDR3nt: TGCGCCAGCAGCTTGTGGGGGACAGGATCATCCTACGAGCAGTACTTC
abundance: NA; v_gene: TRBV18; d_gene: NA; j_gene: TRBJ2-7; CDR3aa: CASSPGTLTYEQYF; CDR3nt: TGTGCCAGCTCACCAGGGACTCTCACCTACGAGCAGTACTTC
abundance: NA; v_gene: TRBV7-8; d_gene: NA; j_gene: TRBJ2-7; CDR3aa: CASSLGLGVSYEQYF; CDR3nt: TGTGCCAGCAGTTTGGGACTTGGGGTCTCCTACGAGCAGTACTTC
abundance: NA; v_gene: TRBV19; d_gene: NA; j_gene: TRBJ2-7; CDR3aa: CASSILRGGEQYF; CDR3nt: TGTGCCAGTAGTATACTCAGGGGAGGGGAGCAGTACTTC
abundance: NA; v_gene: TRBV4-1; d_gene: TRBD1; j_gene: TRBJ1-6; CDR3aa: CASSQDRQGADSSPLHF; CDR3nt: TGCGCCAGCAGCCAAGATAGACAGGGGGCGGATAGTTCACCCCTCCACTTT
abundance: NA; v_gene: TRBV11-2; d_gene: NA; j_gene: TRBJ1-6; CDR3aa: CASSLVYDGTSPLHF; CDR3nt: TGTGCCAGCAGCTTAGTTTACGATGGCACTTCACCCCTCCACTTT
abundance: once; v_gene: TRBV7-2; d_gene: TRBD1; j_gene: TRBJ1-1; CDR3aa: CASSSTGSVNTEAFF; CDR3nt: TGTGCCAGCAGCTCGACAGGGTCGGTGAACACTGAAGCTTTCTTT
abundance: NA; v_gene: TRBV7-9; d_gene: NA; j_gene: TRBJ2-5; CDR3aa: CASSLFWLETQYF; CDR3nt: TGTGCCAGCAGCTTGTTTTGGCTGGAGACCCAGTACTTC
abundance: NA; v_gene: TRBV19; d_gene: NA; j_gene: TRBJ2-7; CDR3aa: CASSIGASYEQYF; CDR3nt: TGTGCCAGTAGTATAGGTGCGTCCTACGAGCAGTACTTC
abundance: few; v_gene: TRBV30; d_gene: TRBD1; j_gene: TRBJ2-7; CDR3aa: CAWISGQGRTTGQYF; CDR3nt: TGTGCCTGGATTTCGGGACAGGGAAGGACTACGGGACAGTACTTC
abundance: NA; v_gene: TRBV29-1; d_gene: NA; j_gene: TRBJ2-5; CDR3aa: CSVAPQYQETQYF; CDR3nt: TGCAGCGTTGCACCGCAGTACCAAGAGACCCAGTACTTC
abundance: once; v_gene: TRBV18; d_gene: NA; j_gene: TRBJ1-5; CDR3aa: CASSPMGGDQPQHF; CDR3nt: TGTGCCAGCTCACCAATGGGGGGAGATCAGCCCCAGCATTTT
abundance: NA; v_gene: TRBV5-1; d_gene: NA; j_gene: TRBJ1-1; CDR3aa: CASSLFGGAMNTEAFF; CDR3nt: TGCGCCAGCAGCTTGTTCGGGGGTGCCATGAACACTGAAGCTTTCTTT
abundance: NA; v_gene: TRBV6-1; d_gene: TRBD1; j_gene: TRBJ1-2; CDR3aa: CASSETQGGYSYGYTF; CDR3nt: TGTGCCAGCAGTGAAACCCAGGGGGGCTATTCCTATGGCTACACCTTC
abundance: once; v_gene: TRBV5-1; d_gene: TRBD1; j_gene: TRBJ2-1; CDR3aa: CASSSGQGGWNEQFF; CDR3nt: TGCGCCAGCAGTTCGGGACAGGGAGGATGGAATGAGCAGTTCTTC